This TCR beta chain is from a study of blood T cell repertoires in COVID-19. Study-level information: The analysed material was cDNA or gDNA that came from T cells, B-cell-depleted T cells, or PBMCs.

Self-reported history from a screening survey and questionnaire set each donor's cohort. Two consecutive negative NP/OP PCR tests, clearance, or resolved symptoms defined Cohort 3 recovery. In the source study's methods: Estimation of nucleated cell counts relied on the amplification of reference gene primers. Method: immunoSEQ multiplex PCR; TCRdb's copy keeps in-frame clones and lacks some. V, J and clone size derive from that table, while D and trimming were established from the DNA sequence. The top ten hold 2.6% of the sample, which has about 320,000 clones, about 92% seen once. The CDR3 consists of 14 residues. V lost 4 bases and J lost 5; bases outside the gene matches: 7. Germline lookup yields CDR1 MNHEY and CDR2 SVGEGT.

This chain links TRBV6-2 or TRBV6-3 with TRBJ2-5, with 7 bases identical to TRBD2. The sample comprised PBMCs or T cells enriched from blood (not recorded which). The TCR originated in a man in his sixties who had recovered from COVID-19. CDR3 bases: TGTGCCAGCAGTTTGTGGCTAGCGGAGGAGACCCAGTACTTC. Translated: CASSLWLAEETQYF.